This is a list of T cell receptor beta chains from one sample in a study of technical replicates of blood from a handful of donors. TCRdb keeps only in-frame clones here, not all; method: immunoSEQ multiplex PCR. This sample has 74,000 or so clones, with around 96% found just once. The sequenced sample consisted of T cells isolated from PBMCs. These TCRs come from a human donor in good health. The CDR3 runs from the conserved cysteine through the conserved F or W. Fields, in order: J gene, D gene, clone size, V gene, CDR3 protein, CDR3 DNA. A D gene is named only where the DNA matches it firmly. Some rows have no size entry. The others give once, few or many, or a class for an expanded clone.

TRBJ1-2 | . | once | TRBV28 | CASSLRLNYGYTF | TGTGCCAGCAGTTTGCGACTGAACTATGGCTACACCTTC
TRBJ2-1 | TRBD1 | . | TRBV11-3 | CASSAGTGALNEQFF | TGTGCCAGCAGCGCCGGGACAGGGGCCCTCAATGAGCAGTTCTTC
TRBJ1-5 | . | . | TRBV18 | CASSPPSGDQPQHF | TGTGCCAGCTCACCACCGTCCGGGGATCAGCCCCAGCATTTT
TRBJ2-5 | . | . | TRBV4-1 | CASSQGRMGRETQYF | TGCGCCAGCAGCCAAGGGCGAATGGGGAGAGAGACCCAGTACTTC
TRBJ2-5 | . | . | TRBV7-8 | CASSSTGIQETQYF | TGTGCCAGCAGCTCGACAGGAATCCAAGAGACCCAGTACTTC
TRBJ2-7 | . | . | TRBV7-2 | CASTYLPNYEQYF | TGTGCCAGCACCTATCTACCCAACTACGAGCAGTACTTC
TRBJ1-3 | . | . | TRBV30 | CAGGRGAGNTIYF | TGTGCCGGTGGCCGGGGTGCCGGAAACACCATATATTTT
TRBJ1-3 | . | . | TRBV30 | CAWSVRTPGTGNTIYF | TGTGCCTGGAGTGTACGGACTCCGGGGACTGGAAACACCATATATTTT
TRBJ2-3 | . | . | TRBV7-2 | CASSTTIVTDTQYF | TGTGCCAGCAGCACGACTATAGTCACAGATACGCAGTATTTT
TRBJ2-1 | . | once | TRBV5-1 | CASSPRWREGNEQFF | TGCGCCAGCAGCCCCCGATGGAGGGAAGGCAATGAGCAGTTCTTC
TRBJ2-4 | . | . | TRBV2 | CASSEQGGLAKNIQYF | TGTGCCAGCAGTGAACAGGGCGGCCTTGCCAAAAACATTCAGTACTTC
TRBJ2-3 | TRBD2 | . | TRBV4-3 | CASSASGSRPDTQYF | TGCGCCAGCAGTGCTAGCGGGAGCCGACCCGATACGCAGTATTTT
TRBJ1-1 | . | . | TRBV2 | CASSTENTEAFF | TGTGCCAGCAGTACAGAGAACACTGAAGCTTTCTTT
TRBJ1-2 | . | . | TRBV30 | CAWSLSNYGYTF | TGTGCCTGGAGTCTGTCTAACTATGGCTACACCTTC
TRBJ2-7 | TRBD1 | . | TRBV19 | CASSIGTGGGYEQYF | TGTGCCAGTAGTATCGGGACAGGGGGCGGGTACGAGCAGTACTTC
TRBJ2-2 | . | . | TRBV27 | CASSFSTGAGELFF | TGTGCCAGCAGTTTCTCGACGGGAGCCGGGGAGCTGTTTTTT
TRBJ1-1 | . | . | TRBV6-4 | CASSEDADTEAFF | TGTGCCAGCAGTGAAGATGCGGACACTGAAGCTTTCTTT
TRBJ1-1 | . | . | TRBV13 | CASSLSLNTEAFF | TGTGCCAGCAGCTTATCTCTGAACACTGAAGCTTTCTTT
TRBJ1-3 | . | . | TRBV9 | CASSVAGQDTIYF | TGTGCCAGCAGCGTAGCAGGGCAAGACACCATATATTTT
TRBJ2-7 | . | . | TRBV29-1 | CSGLADSYEQYF | TGCAGCGGATTAGCGGACTCCTACGAGCAGTACTTC
TRBJ2-3 | TRBD2 | . | TRBV5-6 | CASSLLAGITDTQYF | TGTGCCAGCAGCTTACTAGCGGGGATCACAGATACGCAGTATTTT
TRBJ2-7 | . | . | TRBV29-1 | CSVVQAASNGQYF | TGCAGCGTCGTCCAGGCCGCCTCTAATGGGCAGTACTTC
TRBJ2-5 | TRBD1 | . | TRBV7-6 | CASSLAQGALQETQYF | TGTGCCAGCAGCCTAGCGCAGGGGGCCCTCCAAGAGACCCAGTACTTC
TRBJ2-1 | TRBD2 | . | TRBV30 | CAWSAGTSSVNEQFF | TGTGCCTGGAGTGCCGGGACTAGTAGTGTCAATGAGCAGTTCTTC
TRBJ1-2 | TRBD1 | . | TRBV11-1 | CASSLSGTGHGYTF | TGTGCCAGCAGCTTATCGGGGACAGGGCACGGCTACACCTTC
TRBJ2-3 | TRBD2 | . | TRBV9 | CASSGTSGSTDTQYF | TGTGCCAGCAGTGGGACTAGCGGGAGTACAGATACGCAGTATTTT
TRBJ1-5 | TRBD1 | . | TRBV4-2 | CASSQGTGDQPQHF | TGTGCCAGCAGCCAAGGAACAGGGGATCAGCCCCAGCATTTT
TRBJ2-1 | . | . | TRBV29-1 | CSVEIGGNEQFF | TGCAGCGTTGAGATCGGGGGAAATGAGCAGTTCTTC
TRBJ2-7 | . | . | TRBV10-3 | CATSRTGSSGTTYEQYF | TGTGCCACCTCCAGGACAGGGTCTAGCGGGACTACCTACGAGCAGTACTTC
TRBJ2-3 | . | . | TRBV2 | CASSYYSPDTQYF | TGTGCCAGCAGTTACTACTCCCCAGATACGCAGTATTTT
TRBJ2-7 | TRBD2 | . | TRBV29-1 | CSVVPSGRAYGEQYF | TGCAGCGTTGTACCTAGCGGGAGGGCCTATGGAGAGCAGTACTTC
TRBJ2-3 | . | . | TRBV4-1 | CASSHLEDTQYF | TGCGCCAGCAGCCATTTAGAAGATACGCAGTATTTT
TRBJ1-5 | . | . | TRBV6-1 | CASSEMSLYSNQPQHF | TGTGCCAGCAGTGAAATGAGCCTTTATAGCAATCAGCCCCAGCATTTT
TRBJ2-7 | . | . | TRBV25-1 | CASSANSYEQYF | TGTGCCAGCAGTGCAAACTCCTACGAGCAGTACTTC
TRBJ2-7 | . | . | TRBV7-9 | CASSSTGVGYEQYF | TGTGCCAGCAGCTCGACAGGTGTAGGCTACGAGCAGTACTTC